This entry features one TCR beta chain sequence. The data were taken from a study of control samples from healthy donors and cancer patients. This CDR3 comprises 15 residues. J lost 7 bases, V lost 2 bases, and 10 bases had no gene match. Per the germline V gene, CDR1 is GTSNPN and CDR2 is SVGIG (reference sequence). Generated by immunoSEQ multiplex PCR, the TCRdb table keeps only in-frame clones and is missing some. Here the sample spans around 130,000 clones, over 85% being singletons. The source is a man in his fifties with head and neck cancer. The sequencing sample was made of PBMCs. V usage is TRBV30 and J usage is TRBJ2-1; TRBD2 matches at 8 bases. In nucleotides, the CDR3 is TGTGCCTGGAGTACGGGGAGCGGGGGAAGAAATGAGCAGTTCTTC. This gives the protein CAWSTGSGGRNEQFF.